One and the same sample provided the 7 T cell receptor beta chains below, sequenced in a study of PD-1 blockade in classical Hodgkin lymphoma. Some clones are missing from TCRdb's copy, which holds only in-frame ones; the method was immunoSEQ multiplex PCR. The sample shows approximately 90,000 clones, over 90% of them seen only once. Every patient had relapsed following autologous stem cell transplantation, and cohorts differed in brentuximab vedotin exposure. The sample was peripheral blood mononuclear cells (PBMCs), taken before the second cycle of nivolumab. The receptors were sampled from a human donor with classical Hodgkin lymphoma.

The rearrangement uses TRBV10-2 and TRBJ1-1, with a possible D match to TRBD1 (5 bases). Looked up from germline, CDR1 is WSHSY and CDR2 is SAAADI. V was pared by 8 bases and J by 5 bases, with 27 bases between. The CDR3 runs 17 residues. CDR3 loop: CASGLGIEGARGTEAFF. CDR3 coding DNA: TGCGCCAGCGGCCTCGGAATTGAAGGGGCGCGTGGTACTGAAGCTTTCTTT.

V is TRBV10-3 and J is TRBJ2-7; 7 nucleotides match TRBD1. The germline gives CDR1 ENHRY, CDR2 SYGVKD. The junction had 11 bases not matched to a gene; V was cut back by 6 bases and J by 3 bases. The CDR3 runs to 15 residues. The CDR3 region is CAIRLGTANGYEQYF. Here the CDR3 DNA reads TGTGCCATCAGATTAGGGACAGCGAACGGCTACGAGCAGTACTTC.

This chain joins TRBV9 and TRBJ1-1; 7 bases map to TRBD1. The CDR3 extends over 15 amino acids. Germline V lookup: CDR1 SGDLS, CDR2 YYNGEE. The ends lost 7 bases at V and 0 bases at J; junction bases unmatched: 9. CDR3 DNA sequence: TGTGCCAGCGACAGGGAGGGAACCATGAACACTGAAGCTTTCTTT. Translation: CASDREGTMNTEAFF.

The rearrangement links TRBV7-9 to TRBJ2-1, with D possibly matching TRBD2 (7 bases). Between the trimmed V and J ends, which lost 4 bases and 8 bases, there was a span of 21 bases. The CDR3 has 16 residues. Looked up from germline, CDR1 is SEHNR and CDR2 is FQNEAQ (reference sequence). The CDR3 DNA reads as TGTGCCAGCAGCTCGTGGAGGGGGGAGGGCCGCGATGAGCAGTTCTTC. This translates into CASSSWRGEGRDEQFF.

The J gene is TRBJ2-3, the V gene TRBV5-1, with 11 bases matching TRBD2. The CDR3 sequence is 14 residues long. With 7 bases clipped from V and 3 bases from J, the junction kept 4 bases outside the gene matches. Germline CDR1 is SGHRS and CDR2 is YFSETQ. CDR3 sequence: CASGASGGTDTQYF. In DNA form, the CDR3 reads TGCGCCAGCGGAGCTAGCGGGGGGACAGATACGCAGTATTTT.

The V call is TRBV5-1, the J call TRBJ1-1; maybe TRBD1 (5 bases). The germline CDR1 and CDR2 sequences are SGHRS and YFSETQ. This CDR3 is 14 amino acids long. Trimming took off 0 bases at V and 3 bases at J, with 9 bases between the two ends. In DNA form, the CDR3 reads TGCGCCAGCAGCTTGGGGGGCGGAGACACTGAAGCTTTCTTT. Translation gives CASSLGGGDTEAFF.

The chain is built from TRBV20-1 and TRBJ2-3; no definite D call. The CDR3 consists of 8 residues. Germline CDR1 is DFQATT and CDR2 is SNEGSKA (reference sequence). V dropped 7 bases and J dropped 8 bases, with 4 bases sitting between them. CDR3 coding DNA: TGCAGTGTAGCTACGCAGTATTTT. It specifies CSVATQYF.